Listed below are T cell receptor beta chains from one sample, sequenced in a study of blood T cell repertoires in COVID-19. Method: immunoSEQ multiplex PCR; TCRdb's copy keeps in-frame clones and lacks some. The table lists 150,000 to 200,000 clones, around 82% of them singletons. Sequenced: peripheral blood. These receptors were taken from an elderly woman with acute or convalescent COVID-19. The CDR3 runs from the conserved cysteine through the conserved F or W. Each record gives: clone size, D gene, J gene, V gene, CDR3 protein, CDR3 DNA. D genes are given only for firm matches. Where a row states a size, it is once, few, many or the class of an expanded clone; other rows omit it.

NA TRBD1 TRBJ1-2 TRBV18 CASSFRDSNYGYTF TGTGCCAGCTCGTTCCGGGACAGTAACTATGGCTACACCTTC
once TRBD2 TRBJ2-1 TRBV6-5 CASGSGGAVNEQFF TGTGCCAGCGGGAGCGGGGGGGCCGTCAATGAGCAGTTCTTC
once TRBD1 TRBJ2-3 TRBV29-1 CSVRGQGVHTDTQYF TGCAGCGTGCGGGGACAGGGGGTCCACACAGATACGCAGTATTTT
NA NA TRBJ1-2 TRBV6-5 CASRQNRASYTF TGTGCCAGCAGACAGAACAGGGCTAGCTACACCTTC
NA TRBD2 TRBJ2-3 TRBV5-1 CASRFGRGDGTDTQYF TGCGCCAGCAGATTTGGACGGGGGGATGGCACAGATACGCAGTATTTT
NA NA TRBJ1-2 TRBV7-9 CASSLEGREYGYTF TGTGCCAGCAGCTTAGAGGGGCGTGAGTATGGCTACACCTTC
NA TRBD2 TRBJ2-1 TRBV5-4 CASSLTFPTSGPSNEQFF TGTGCCAGCAGCCTTACCTTTCCGACTAGCGGGCCCAGCAATGAGCAGTTCTTC
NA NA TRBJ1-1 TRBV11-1 CASSFYQGRNTEAFF TGTGCCAGCAGCTTTTACCAGGGCCGGAACACTGAAGCTTTCTTT
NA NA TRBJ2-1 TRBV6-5 CASLSTGSADNEQFF TGTGCCAGCCTCTCGACAGGATCAGCCGACAATGAGCAGTTCTTC
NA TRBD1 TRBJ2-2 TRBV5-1 CASSLAGQANTGELFF TGCGCCAGCAGCTTGGCGGGACAGGCGAACACCGGGGAGCTGTTTTTT
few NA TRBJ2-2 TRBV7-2 CASSLAAGTNTGELFF TGTGCCAGCAGCTTAGCCGCGGGCACGAACACCGGGGAGCTGTTTTTT
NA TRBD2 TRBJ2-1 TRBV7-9 CASSFLGGVAGGSSNEQFF TGTGCCAGCAGCTTTTTGGGGGGAGTAGCGGGAGGGTCTAGCAATGAGCAGTTCTTC
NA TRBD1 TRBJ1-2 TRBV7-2 CASSLTGGAGYGYTF TGTGCCAGCAGCTTAACAGGGGGCGCAGGGTATGGCTACACCTTC
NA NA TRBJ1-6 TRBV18 CASSPGTLNSPLHF TGTGCCAGCTCACCAGGGACACTGAATTCACCCCTCCACTTT
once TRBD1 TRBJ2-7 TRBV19 CASSPGQGRTSYEQYF TGTGCCAGTAGTCCGGGACAGGGGCGTACCTCCTACGAGCAGTACTTC
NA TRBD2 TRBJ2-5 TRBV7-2 CASSPQRGSETQYF TGTGCCAGCAGCCCGCAGCGGGGGAGTGAGACCCAGTACTTC
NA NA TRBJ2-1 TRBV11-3 CASSLEGTSSYNEQFF TGTGCCAGCAGCTTAGAAGGGACAAGCTCCTACAATGAGCAGTTCTTC